This T cell receptor beta chain derives from a study of OX40 agonist ivuxolimab in advanced cancers. Regarding the complete study: The costimulatory receptor OX40 (CD134) was targeted by ivuxolimab, a fully human IgG2 agonistic monoclonal antibody. In the dose-escalation cohort, 70% to 90% of patients were male, and the mean age was 60 years with a range of about 23 to 79. The paper covers the monotherapy dose-escalation part of the phase I ivuxolimab trial, which included N of about 50 patients. Peripheral TCRbeta sequencing aimed to test whether ivuxolimab altered TCR sequence diversity and caused clonal T-cell expansion. Patients were allowed to have had prior anti-PD-1, anti-PD-L1 or anti-CTLA-4 therapy, and approximately 40% of the dose-escalation patients had previously received checkpoint inhibitors. Intravenous ivuxolimab was administered to patients every 2 weeks at six dose levels: 0.01, 0.1, 0.3, 1.5, 3 and 10 mg/kg. Partial responses occurred in three dose-escalation patients: two with cutaneous melanoma and one with hepatocellular carcinoma. Among the approximately 50 dose-escalation patients, about 19 had hepatocellular carcinoma, roughly 15 melanoma, 9 renal cell carcinoma and 9 head and neck cancer. Results the study describes overall, beyond this receptor: Low levels of normalized T-cell clonal expansion were also seen in some nonresponding patients. In the 0.1-3.0 mg/kg groups, partial responders had among the lowest normalized peripheral clonal expansion, particularly in CD8+ T cells. At doses from 0.1 to 3.0 mg/kg, clonal expansion was seen in both CD4+ and CD8+ blood T cells between baseline and week 6. Which antigens the clonally expanded peripheral T cells were specific for was not determined. After ivuxolimab, expanded clones were on average more numerous among CD8+ T cells than among CD4+ T cells.

On this clone: Its antigen is currently not known. Per-base quality was not reported, and no clone a single base away is much larger than it.

Genomic DNA was isolated from the sorted cells so that the TCRbeta CDR3 region could be sequenced. TCRbeta CDR3 regions were sequenced using the immunoSEQ Assay. The table was pulled from immuneACCESS by TCRdb, which kept in-frame rearrangements only. Such tables lose some clones; where checked, under half of the loss comes from unresolved V genes, and the rest has no known cause. The sample table records some 83,000 clones; 86% of these occur just once. The top ten clones comprise over 5% of the sample. Patients with autoimmune disease history or receiving systemic immunosuppression were excluded from the trial. In every dose cohort, peripheral blood was drawn for TCR sequencing at baseline, cycle 4 day 1, and cycle 7 day 1. Samples were obtained from an open-label, multicenter, first-in-human phase I dose-escalation trial of ivuxolimab. Adults with locally advanced or metastatic head and neck squamous cell, hepatocellular, melanoma or renal cell carcinoma were enrolled in the trial. Before TCR sequencing, CD4+ and CD8+ T cells were separately sorted from peripheral blood.

The germline V gene encodes CDR1 SGHTA and CDR2 FQGNSA. Taken from cysteine to phenylalanine, the CDR3 has 14 residues. Only the CDR3 region is kept as DNA, spanning 42 bases read in frame from base 1. Trimming costs V 0 bases and J 3 bases, and their ends lie 9 bases apart. The TCR sequence derives from an adult with an advanced solid tumor such as melanoma, head and neck, liver or kidney cancer. The sample here was CD4+ or CD8+ T cells sorted from blood, taken in a trial of the OX40 agonist ivuxolimab. The V and J genes are TRBV7-2 and TRBJ2-7; a weak D assignment points to TRBD1 (6 bases agree). Read as DNA, the sequence is TGTGCCAGCAGCTTAGCGTGGACAGACTACGAGCAGTACTTC. Its translation reads: CASSLAWTDYEQYF.